Only a few counts were recorded for the clone carrying this TCR beta chain. The antigen is not known. The data are from a study of CD8 T cells in ankylosing spondylitis. V gave up 0 bases and J gave up 2 bases; unmatched junction bases: 3. Germline V gene data show CDR1 as DFQATT and CDR2 as SNEGSKA (reference sequence). The CDR3 is made up of 15 amino acids. Construction of TCR beta libraries was performed using quantitative 5'-RACE with molecular barcodes. TCRdb reanalysed the 5' RACE reads using MiXCR and keeps one entry per CDR3 protein. The data hold 750,000 to 850,000 distinct CDR3 sequences, with about 10% observed a single time. General study findings and limits: Characteristic, it appeared, of ankylosing spondylitis blood was a TCR beta motif of roughly eight highly homologous variants. According to the report, clones linked to the disease were significantly enriched in matched synovial fluid samples taken from ankylosing spondylitis patients.

The V and J genes are TRBV20-1 and TRBJ2-5; 10 bases are a match to TRBD2. The origin of this receptor is a male donor with ankylosing spondylitis. The sample taken for sequencing was blood, either unsorted or a sorted T cell fraction (not recorded which). The CDR3 reads CSARDRTSGQETQYF. Written as DNA, the CDR3 is TGCAGTGCTAGAGACCGGACTAGCGGTCAAGAGACCCAGTACTTC.